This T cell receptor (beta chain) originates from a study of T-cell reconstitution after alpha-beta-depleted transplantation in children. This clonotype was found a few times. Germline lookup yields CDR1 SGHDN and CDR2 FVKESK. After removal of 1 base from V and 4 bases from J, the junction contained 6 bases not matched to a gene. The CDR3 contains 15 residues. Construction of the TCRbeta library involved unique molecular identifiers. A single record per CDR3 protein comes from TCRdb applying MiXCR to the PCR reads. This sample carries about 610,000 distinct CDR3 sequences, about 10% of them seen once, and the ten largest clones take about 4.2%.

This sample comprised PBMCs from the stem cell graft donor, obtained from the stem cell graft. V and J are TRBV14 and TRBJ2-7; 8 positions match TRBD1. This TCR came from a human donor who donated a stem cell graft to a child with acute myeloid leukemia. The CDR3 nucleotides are TGTGCCAGCAGCCAAGCCGGGACAGGCTGGTACGAGCAGTACTTC. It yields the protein CASSQAGTGWYEQYF.